This entry is about one TCR beta chain. Its antigen is as yet unknown. At the DNA level, this CDR3 is encoded by other sequences in the same sample as well. PCR primers comprised 60 Vbeta and 13 Jbeta primers. Repertoires were generated with immunoSEQ multiplex PCR, while TCRdb's copy carries only in-frame clones and drops some. The sample comprises about 120,000 clones, under 70% of which are singletons, and about 8.6% rests with the top ten. There are 15 residues in the CDR3. Trimming cost V 4 bases and J 4 bases; bases outside gene matches: 7. Germline V CDR1 and CDR2: MNHNS, SASEGT. The entry originates in a study of cytomegalovirus exposure and HLA in healthy donors. The study, taken as a whole, reports: HLA-A and HLA-B allele assignments for most subjects were reportedly predicted accurately using TCR beta sequences. Upon later analysis, TCR association rates were observed to vary by HLA locus, being highest for DRB1 and lowest for HLA-C. In a later analysis, TCR beta V- and J-gene trimming showed a link to a missense DCLRE1C variant.

The TCR sequence derives from a man between 18 and 29 years old in good health and CMV-seropositive. Material for sequencing was PBMCs. The gene calls are TRBV6-1 and TRBJ1-1; TRBD1 aligns across 9 bases. For the CDR3, the DNA is TGTGCCAGCAGTGGACGACAGGGGGGGATCACTGAAGCTTTCTTT. Translating it yields CASSGRQGGITEAFF.